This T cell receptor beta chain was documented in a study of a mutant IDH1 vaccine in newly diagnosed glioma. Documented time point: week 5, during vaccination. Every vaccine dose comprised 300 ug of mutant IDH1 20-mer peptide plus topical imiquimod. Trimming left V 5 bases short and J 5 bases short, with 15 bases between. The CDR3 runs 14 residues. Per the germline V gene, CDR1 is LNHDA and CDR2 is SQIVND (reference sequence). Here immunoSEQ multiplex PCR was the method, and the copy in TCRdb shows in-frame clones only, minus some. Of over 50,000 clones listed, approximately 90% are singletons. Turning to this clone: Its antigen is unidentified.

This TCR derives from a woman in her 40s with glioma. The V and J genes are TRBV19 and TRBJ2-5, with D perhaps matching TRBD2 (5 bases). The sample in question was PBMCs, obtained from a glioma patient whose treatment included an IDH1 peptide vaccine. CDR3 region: CASSSNGKAETQYF. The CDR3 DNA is TGTGCCAGTAGTTCCAACGGGAAGGCGGAGACCCAGTACTTC.